Listed below are T cell receptor beta chains from one sample, sequenced in a study. TCRdb independently ran MiXCR on the 5' RACE reads; one entry per CDR3 protein. The repertoire holds approximately 11,000 distinct CDR3 sequences, with 47% as singletons. Sequenced input: tumor-infiltrating naive CD4+ T cells sorted from the breast tumor. These receptors were obtained from a female donor with breast cancer. CDR3s include the opening cysteine and the closing phenylalanine or tryptophan. Fields, in order: clone size, D gene, V gene, J gene, CDR3 protein, CDR3 DNA. The D gene is left open where the match is weak. The size entry is marked missing in some rows and otherwise reads once, few, many or a size class.

size: NA
D: NA
V: TRBV7-6
J: TRBJ1-1
CDR3: CASNGTSLTNTEAFF
DNA: TGTGCCAGCAACGGGACAAGTCTTACGAACACTGAAGCTTTCTTT

size: NA
D: NA
V: TRBV11-1
J: TRBJ1-4
CDR3: CASGHSREGNEKLFF
DNA: TGTGCCAGCGGCCATTCGCGGGAGGGGAATGAAAAACTGTTTTTT

size: NA
D: NA
V: TRBV6-5
J: TRBJ1-4
CDR3: CASSYSLTNEKLFF
DNA: TGTGCCAGCAGTTATTCTCTGACAAATGAAAAACTGTTTTTT

size: few
D: NA
V: TRBV7-6
J: TRBJ2-1
CDR3: CASSLFVLDHEQFF
DNA: TGTGCCAGCAGCTTATTTGTTCTCGATCATGAGCAGTTCTTC

size: NA
D: NA
V: TRBV12-3/TRBV12-4
J: TRBJ2-7
CDR3: CASSSSRRQYF
DNA: TGTGCCAGCAGCTCCTCAAGGCGACAGTACTTC

size: NA
D: TRBD2
V: TRBV4-2
J: TRBJ2-1
CDR3: CASSQDGTSNEQFF
DNA: TGTGCCAGCAGCCAAGACGGGACTAGCAATGAGCAGTTCTTC

size: NA
D: TRBD1
V: TRBV7-9
J: TRBJ1-5
CDR3: CASGRGPETGASTDTQHF
DNA: TGTGCCAGCGGACGAGGGCCTGAGACAGGGGCCTCCACAGATACGCAGCATTTT

size: NA
D: TRBD2
V: TRBV7-7
J: TRBJ2-5
CDR3: CASSLVSSGETQYF
DNA: TGTGCTAGCAGCTTAGTTTCTAGCGGAGAGACCCAGTACTTC

size: NA
D: TRBD2
V: TRBV15
J: TRBJ2-3
CDR3: CATSNGGRNTDTQYF
DNA: TGTGCCACCAGCAACGGGGGGAGGAACACAGATACGCAGTATTTT

size: few
D: NA
V: TRBV4-2
J: TRBJ1-3
CDR3: CASSQVALSGNTIYF
DNA: TGTGCCAGCAGCCAAGTAGCGCTCTCTGGAAACACCATATATTTT

size: NA
D: TRBD1
V: TRBV7-2
J: TRBJ2-1
CDR3: CASGQGPSSYNEQFF
DNA: TGTGCCAGCGGACAGGGGCCAAGCTCCTACAATGAGCAGTTCTTC

size: NA
D: NA
V: TRBV5-1
J: TRBJ1-2
CDR3: CASSLGHQSFGDGYTF
DNA: TGCGCCAGCAGCCTGGGACACCAGTCCTTCGGTGATGGCTACACCTTC

size: few
D: NA
V: TRBV5-1
J: TRBJ2-2
CDR3: CASSLANKNTGELFF
DNA: TGCGCCAGCAGCTTGGCGAACAAAAACACCGGGGAGCTGTTTTTT

size: few
D: NA
V: TRBV6-5
J: TRBJ1-1
CDR3: CASSYGQYTEAFF
DNA: TGTGCCAGCAGTTACGGGCAGTACACTGAAGCTTTCTTT

size: NA
D: NA
V: TRBV12-3/TRBV12-4
J: TRBJ1-2
CDR3: CASSLAGSYGYTF
DNA: TGTGCCAGCAGTTTAGCAGGGTCCTATGGCTACACCTTC

size: NA
D: NA
V: TRBV7-8
J: TRBJ1-2
CDR3: CASSEYGRVYGYTF
DNA: TGTGCCAGCAGCGAATACGGCAGGGTGTATGGCTACACCTTC

size: NA
D: NA
V: TRBV27
J: TRBJ2-1
CDR3: CASSVRRGYNEQFF
DNA: TGTGCCAGCAGTGTGAGGAGAGGGTACAATGAGCAGTTCTTC

size: NA
D: NA
V: TRBV7-2
J: TRBJ1-1
CDR3: CASSPFGGGGTEAFF
DNA: TGTGCCAGCAGCCCCTTTGGGGGGGGAGGCACTGAAGCTTTCTTT

size: NA
D: TRBD1
V: TRBV12-3/TRBV12-4
J: TRBJ2-1
CDR3: CASSFLQGVRDEQFF
DNA: TGTGCCAGCAGTTTCCTACAGGGGGTCAGGGATGAGCAGTTCTTC

size: NA
D: NA
V: TRBV7-7
J: TRBJ2-5
CDR3: CASSLGGPGETQYF
DNA: TGTGCTAGCAGCTTAGGAGGACCTGGGGAGACCCAGTACTTC

size: medium-sized
D: TRBD2
V: TRBV7-3
J: TRBJ2-1
CDR3: CASSTSGSSSEQFF
DNA: TGTGCCAGCAGCACTAGCGGGAGCTCTTCTGAGCAGTTCTTC

size: NA
D: TRBD1
V: TRBV12-3/TRBV12-4
J: TRBJ2-1
CDR3: CATRQGAGDEQFF
DNA: TGTGCCACTAGACAGGGGGCAGGGGATGAGCAGTTCTTC

size: NA
D: NA
V: TRBV15
J: TRBJ2-1
CDR3: CATSRDQTRVGRYNEQFF
DNA: TGTGCCACCAGCAGAGATCAGACCAGAGTTGGGCGGTACAATGAGCAGTTCTTC

size: NA
D: NA
V: TRBV20-1
J: TRBJ2-4
CDR3: CSAYRDTENIQYF
DNA: TGCAGTGCTTACCGGGACACTGAAAACATTCAGTACTTC

size: NA
D: NA
V: TRBV6-1
J: TRBJ2-5
CDR3: CASRLQEMAETQYF
DNA: TGTGCCAGCAGATTACAGGAGATGGCGGAGACCCAGTACTTC

size: NA
D: NA
V: TRBV7-2
J: TRBJ2-7
CDR3: CASSVGPTTMGEQYF
DNA: TGTGCCAGCAGCGTAGGCCCGACGACTATGGGCGAGCAGTACTTC

size: NA
D: NA
V: TRBV12-3/TRBV12-4
J: TRBJ2-5
CDR3: CASALTGETQYF
DNA: TGTGCCAGCGCACTAACTGGAGAGACCCAGTACTTC